This T cell receptor (beta chain) was retrieved from a study of vaccination and CD4 T cells after COVID-19. Across the study: Post-vaccine specimens were obtained a median roughly 70 days after dose two (range 14 to 241).

Treatment in this sample: approximately 9-day PBMC culture with coronavirus spike peptide pools or control peptides (ViraFEST assay). This clonotype was observed a handful of times. Its antigen is undetermined. Per the germline V gene, CDR1 is ENHRY and CDR2 is SYGVKD. The length of the CDR3 is 15 residues. Trimming cost V 1 base and J 8 bases, with 15 bases left between them. The Oncomine TCR Beta short-read assay was applied to DNA of cultured CD4+ T cells. TCRdb re-derived calls from the PCR reads in MiXCR, one entry per CDR3 protein. The sample lists 9,000 to 15,000 distinct CDR3 sequences, roughly 50% occurring once.

This rearrangement joins TRBV10-3 to TRBJ1-5; tentatively, D is TRBD1 (5 bases). The origin of this receptor is a human donor who had recovered from COVID-19. The sample consisted of CD4+ T cells from blood, cultured in vitro. CDR3 in DNA: TGTGCCATCAGTGAGTTTCAGGCAGGGACCGAGCCCCAGCATTTT. Translation gives CAISEFQAGTEPQHF.